What follows describes a single T cell receptor beta chain. These data come from a study of blood T cell repertoires in COVID-19. As for the study in general: Acute and convalescent COVID-19 specimens originated in the United States, Italy and Spain.

This CDR3 is built from 12 residues. The germline V gene has CDR1 SGHTA and CDR2 FQGNSA. Trimming stripped 5 bases from V and 4 bases from J, with 9 bases between. Authors' methods: Estimated nucleated cell counts came from reference gene primer amplification. TCRdb keeps only in-frame clones here, not all; method: immunoSEQ multiplex PCR. V and J calls and clone size are given by that table; D and trimming were obtained from the DNA. The sample contains approximately 45,000 clones, around 80% of which appear only once. The V gene is TRBV7-2, the J gene TRBJ2-7; D remains unclear. The receptor was derived from a woman of 80 years or more with acute or convalescent COVID-19. Sample: peripheral blood. The CDR3 is CASSLSWYEQYF. Here the CDR3 DNA reads TGTGCCAGCAGCCTATCTTGGTACGAGCAGTACTTC.